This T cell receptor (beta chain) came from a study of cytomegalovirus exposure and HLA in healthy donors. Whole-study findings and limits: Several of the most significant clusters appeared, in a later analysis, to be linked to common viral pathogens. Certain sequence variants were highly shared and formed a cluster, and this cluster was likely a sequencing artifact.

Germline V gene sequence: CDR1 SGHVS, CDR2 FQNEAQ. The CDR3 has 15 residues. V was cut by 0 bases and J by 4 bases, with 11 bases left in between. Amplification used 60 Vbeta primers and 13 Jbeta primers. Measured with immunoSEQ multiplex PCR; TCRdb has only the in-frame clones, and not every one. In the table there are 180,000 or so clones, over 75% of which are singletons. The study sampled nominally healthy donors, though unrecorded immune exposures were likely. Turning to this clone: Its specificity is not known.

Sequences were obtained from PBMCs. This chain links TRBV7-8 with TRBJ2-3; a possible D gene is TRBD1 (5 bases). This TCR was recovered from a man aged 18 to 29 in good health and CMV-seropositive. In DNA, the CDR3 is TGTGCCAGCAGCTTAGCGCTTATAGGGGCAGATACGCAGTATTTT. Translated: CASSLALIGADTQYF.